This record concerns one T cell receptor (beta chain) sequence. In the authors' workflow: Estimated nucleated cell counts came from reference gene primer amplification. This table comes from immunoSEQ multiplex PCR, and its TCRdb copy is limited to in-frame clones, with some not included. That table is the source of V, J and clone size, and D and trimming were worked out from the DNA. The data contain roughly 130,000 clones, around 90% of them singletons. The sample originates from a study of blood T cell repertoires in COVID-19. Across the study: Researchers got acute and convalescent COVID-19 samples from the United States, Italy and Spain. The cDNA or gDNA used as material had been derived from T cells, B-cell-depleted T cells, or PBMCs.

Sequenced: peripheral blood. The sequence derives from a man between 50 and 59 years old with active COVID-19.

CDR3 sequence reads: CASSKGTGGNQPQHF. CDR3 DNA sequence: TGTGCCAGCAGCAAAGGGACAGGGGGGAATCAGCCCCAGCATTTT. The V call is TRBV21-1, the J call TRBJ1-5; the table calls TRBD1, which could not be checked here. TRBV21-1 is a pseudogene segment. The CDR3 is 15 residues long.